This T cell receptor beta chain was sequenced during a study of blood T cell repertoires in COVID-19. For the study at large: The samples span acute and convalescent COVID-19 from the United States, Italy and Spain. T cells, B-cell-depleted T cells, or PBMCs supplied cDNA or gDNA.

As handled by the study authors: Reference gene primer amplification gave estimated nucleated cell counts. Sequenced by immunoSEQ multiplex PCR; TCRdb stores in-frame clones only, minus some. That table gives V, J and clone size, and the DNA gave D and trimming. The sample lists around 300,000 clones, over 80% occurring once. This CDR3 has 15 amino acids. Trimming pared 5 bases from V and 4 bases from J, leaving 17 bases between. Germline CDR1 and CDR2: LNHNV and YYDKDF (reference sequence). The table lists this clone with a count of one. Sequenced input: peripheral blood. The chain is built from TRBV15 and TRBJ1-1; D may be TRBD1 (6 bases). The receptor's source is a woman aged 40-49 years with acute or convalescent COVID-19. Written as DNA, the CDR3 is TGTGCCACCAGCTCCCGTGCGAGGGGGACCACTGAAGCTTTCTTT. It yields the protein CATSSRARGTTEAFF. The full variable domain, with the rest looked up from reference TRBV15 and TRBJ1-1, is DAMVIQNPRYQVTQFGKPVTLSCSQTLNHNVMYWYQQKSSQAPKLLFHYYDKDFNNEADTPDNFQSRRPNTSFCFLDIRSPGLGDTAMYLCATSSRARGTTEAFFGQGTRLTVV.